This TCR beta chain was sequenced for a study of regulatory T cells in long-lasting Graves disease (dated by TCRdb to about 2021). For context, the study as a whole: Newly diagnosed Graves' disease patients had taken antithyroid drugs for less than 3 months. Peripheral blood TCR sequencing and RNA sequencing compared persistent Graves' disease patients with newly diagnosed Graves' disease patients. The study was registered as a clinical trial and conducted in China. A total of approximately 35 samples underwent TCR sequencing: roughly 13 from persistent and approximately 20 from newly diagnosed Graves' disease patients. Findings and caveats that apply to the study as a whole: Compared with newly diagnosed patients, patients with persistent Graves' disease had lower TCR Shannon entropy and fewer highly expanded clones, which suggests clonal expansion. Persistent disease showed preferential use of TRBV28, TRBJ1-2 and TRBJ2-5, whereas newly diagnosed disease favored TRBV20-1 and TRBJ2-1. Patients with persistent disease shared more public clonotypes (roughly 2,900) than newly diagnosed patients did (approximately 1,000). Sequencing and analysis were limited to the TCR beta chain. As a limitation, the authors acknowledged that the small sample size may reduce accuracy. The study examined only peripheral blood because the primary lesion, thyroid tissue, could not be accessed.

The CDR3 covers 17 residues, taking in both the cysteine and the phenylalanine. Of the read, only the CDR3 DNA is kept; its 51 bases are in frame from base 1. The V end gives up 0 bases and the J end 3 bases, leaving 6 bases in the junction not matched to a gene. The germline V gene gives CDR1 as MNHEY and CDR2 as SVGAGI. Libraries were constructed by multiplex PCR. Sequencing took place on an Illumina HiSeq 4000. iRepertoire HTBI primers and Arm-PCR amplification of CDR3 regions were used to construct TCR beta libraries. Before sequencing, the PCR products underwent gel purification. Under the source paper's analysis protocol: Gene usage analysis of CDR3 amino acid clonotypes relied on the 60 or so TRBV and 14 TRBJ segments identified across samples. COPE and FqMerger were used to merge filtered high-quality paired reads into contigs. BLAST was used to align contigs to IMGT TRBV, TRBD and TRBJ reference genes, and CDR3 was defined according to IMGT. Any clonotype with a frequency above 0.1% was classified as a highly expanded clone. Shannon entropy was used to measure repertoire diversity, and the Gini coefficient was used to measure V-J evenness. A clonotype found in more than one individual was treated as public. TCRdb reprocessed the public reads (quality trimming at Q25 with fastp, clone calling with MiXCR) and kept in-frame beta chains. For every CDR3 protein sequence, its rows merge into one entry that carries the most common genes and DNA. It is TCRdb's table, rather than the study itself, that gives the V and J calls and clone size. The sample yields over 350,000 distinct CDR3 sequences; 11% to 15% were counted once. Of the sample, roughly 18% falls within the top ten clones.

In the paper's terms, the time point label means: newly diagnosed GD, antithyroid drugs for less than 3 months. For both TCR sequencing and RNA sequencing, RNA was extracted from PBMCs using TRIzol. Graves' disease was diagnosed according to American Thyroid Association guidelines. The patients came from an endocrinology department in Xi'an, China. Each patient gave 8.5 to 9.5 milliliters of peripheral blood, collected in an EDTA anticoagulant tube. Ficoll Paque Plus density gradient separation was used to isolate PBMCs, and no further T cell sorting was done. An Agilent 2100 Bioanalyzer and agarose gel were used to check RNA quality, and a NanoDrop 2000 was used to measure RNA concentration. Points on this clonotype: Its antigen specificity is not known. No base-level quality is on record; no much larger clone is a single base apart.

These data were likewise used in another study, on T cells in Graves' hyperthyroidism and ophthalmopathy. Per the second study: Graves' hyperthyroidism was defined as stable when no progression to ophthalmopathy occurred over 18 months of follow-up. Hyperthyroidism patients were newly diagnosed, with disease duration under 2 months, and aged 18 to 65 years. Exclusion was applied to patients with uncontrolled infections, other autoimmune diseases, pregnancy or lactation. Diagnoses relied on clinical symptoms, serum thyroxine and TRAb, thyroid ultrasound and orbital computed tomography. A first-round RT-PCR of the TCR CDR3 used the HTBI primer set with the Qiagen OneStep RT-PCR kit. Blood samples also contained most of the expanded thyroid clonotypes (frequency above 0.001), which suggests that blood repertoires may reflect thyroid immune responses. A model built on a 13 V-J signature distinguished ophthalmopathy from stable hyperthyroidism, reaching 87.88% sensitivity and about 81% specificity in cross-validation and 80%/75% in testing. In validation, the model predicted progression to ophthalmopathy a median of around six months before onset, with about 71% sensitivity and roughly 73% specificity. To identify distinguishing TCR V-J signatures, a discovery cohort of around 100 patients was used, comprising 40 to 45 with Graves' ophthalmopathy and around 57 with stable Graves' hyperthyroidism. Prospective prediction of ophthalmopathy was tested in an independent validation cohort consisting of some 19 hyperthyroidism patients and some 15 patients who later progressed to ophthalmopathy. The 100 discovery patients were randomly split 7:3 into training and test sets. Thyroid tissue and blood T-cell repertoires from several Graves' hyperthyroidism patients were also compared in the study. Once sampling was done, hyperthyroidism patients were given methimazole at a starting dose of 30 mg daily, whereas ophthalmopathy patients were given high-dose intravenous methylprednisolone. The libraries were constructed in a second round of multiplex PCR and then size-selected and purified. Paired-end sequencing of the libraries was performed with 100 bp reads on an Illumina HiSeq2000. SOAPnuke was used to process the raw data, with reads discarded if the reads contained adapters or uncalled bases, had a mean Phred below 15, or lacked an exact constant-primer or identifier match. COPE v1.2.5 was used to merge the high-quality paired reads, and each unique nucleotide sequence was defined as a clonotype. MiTCR v1.1 was used to align the clonotypes against IMGT TRBV, TRBD and TRBJ reference segments. Analysis was restricted to V-J combinations with a frequency above 0.0001, which covered 99% to 99.2% of repertoires. The TCS score was defined as F50 (clonal expansion) divided by E x V (chaos), with BLOSUM62-based TCRdist calculated between CDR3 peptides within each V-J. Welch's t-statistics and random forest reduced around 550 V-J features to fewer than 15, which were used in a naive Bayes classifier (R e1071). No statistical method was used to set the sample size in advance, and investigators knew the group allocation. TCR Vbeta CDR3 sequencing of some 140 peripheral blood samples (more than 40 ophthalmopathy, 75 to 85 hyperthyroidism and some 17 progressor patients) is reported in the paper.

Here the sequenced sample was peripheral blood mononuclear cells (PBMCs), taken at new diagnosis, from a patient treated with antithyroid drugs. This chain is built from TRBV6-5 and TRBJ2-7; 12 nucleotides in the junction match TRBD2. The clonotype was recovered from a woman aged 50 to 65 with Graves disease. Donor details come from another sample of the same person, matched by shared clones. The DNA sequence is TGTGCCAGCAGTTACTCTAGACTAGCGGGAGCGATCTACGAGCAGTACTTC. Its translation is CASSYSRLAGAIYEQYF.